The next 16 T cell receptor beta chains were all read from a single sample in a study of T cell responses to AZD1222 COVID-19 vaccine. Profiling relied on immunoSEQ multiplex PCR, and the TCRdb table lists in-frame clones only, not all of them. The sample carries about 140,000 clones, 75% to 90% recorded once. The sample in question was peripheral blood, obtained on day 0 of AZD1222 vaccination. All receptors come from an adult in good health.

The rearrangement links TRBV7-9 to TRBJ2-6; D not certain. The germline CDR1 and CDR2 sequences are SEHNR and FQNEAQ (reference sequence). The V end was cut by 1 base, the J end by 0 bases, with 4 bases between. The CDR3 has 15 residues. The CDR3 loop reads CASSLVSSGANVLTF. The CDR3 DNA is TGTGCCAGCAGCTTAGTGAGCTCTGGGGCCAACGTCCTGACTTTC.

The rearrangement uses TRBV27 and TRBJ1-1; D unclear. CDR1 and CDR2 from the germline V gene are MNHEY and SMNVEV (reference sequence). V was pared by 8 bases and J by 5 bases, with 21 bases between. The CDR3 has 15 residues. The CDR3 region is CASQRPGAMRTEAFF. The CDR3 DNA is TGTGCCAGCCAAAGGCCTGGCGCTATGCGGACTGAAGCTTTCTTT.

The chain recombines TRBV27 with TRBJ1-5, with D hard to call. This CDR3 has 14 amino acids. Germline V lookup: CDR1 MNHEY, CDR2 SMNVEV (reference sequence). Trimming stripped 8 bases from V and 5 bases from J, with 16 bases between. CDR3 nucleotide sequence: TGTGCCAGCGCGCGGGATCGGGCTTATCAGCCCCAGCATTTT. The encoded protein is CASARDRAYQPQHF.

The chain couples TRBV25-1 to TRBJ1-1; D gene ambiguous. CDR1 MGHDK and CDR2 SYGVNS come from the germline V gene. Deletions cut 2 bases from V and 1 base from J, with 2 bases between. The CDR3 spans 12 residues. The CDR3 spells CASSEGNTEAFF. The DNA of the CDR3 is TGTGCCAGCAGTGAAGGGAACACTGAAGCTTTCTTT.

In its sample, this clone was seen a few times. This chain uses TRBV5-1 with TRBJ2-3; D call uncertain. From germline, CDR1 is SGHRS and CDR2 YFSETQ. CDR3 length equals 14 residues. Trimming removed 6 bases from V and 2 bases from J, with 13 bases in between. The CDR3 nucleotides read TGCGCCAGCAATTCTGGCGGATACACAGATACGCAGTATTTT. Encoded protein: CASNSGGYTDTQYF.

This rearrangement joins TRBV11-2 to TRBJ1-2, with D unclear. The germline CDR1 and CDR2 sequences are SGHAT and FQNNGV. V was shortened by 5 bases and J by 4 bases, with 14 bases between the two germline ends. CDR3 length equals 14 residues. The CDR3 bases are TGTGCCAGCAGCCCACATCCCAAAGGCTATGGCTACACCTTC. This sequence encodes CASSPHPKGYGYTF.

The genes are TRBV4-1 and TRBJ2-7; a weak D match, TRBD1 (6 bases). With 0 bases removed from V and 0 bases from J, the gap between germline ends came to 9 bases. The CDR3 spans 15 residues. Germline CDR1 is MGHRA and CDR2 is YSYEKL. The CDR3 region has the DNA TGCGCCAGCAGCCAAGACTGGGACAACTCCTACGAGCAGTACTTC. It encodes CASSQDWDNSYEQYF.

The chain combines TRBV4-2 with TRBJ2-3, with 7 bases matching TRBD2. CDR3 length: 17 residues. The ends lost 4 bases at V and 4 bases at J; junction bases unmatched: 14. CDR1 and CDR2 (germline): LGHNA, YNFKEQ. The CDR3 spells CASSPADFAGESDTQYF. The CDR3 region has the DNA TGTGCCAGCAGCCCCGCCGATTTTGCGGGGGAATCAGATACGCAGTATTTT.

CDR3 loop: CASSARGTRGGWYNEQFF. CDR3 in DNA: TGCGCCAGCAGCGCCCGCGGCACCAGGGGAGGCTGGTACAATGAGCAGTTCTTC. V usage is TRBV5-1 and J usage is TRBJ2-1; the D call may be TRBD1 or TRBD2 (6 bases each). V was trimmed by 4 bases and J by 4 bases, leaving 24 bases between them. From germline, CDR1 is SGHRS and CDR2 YFSETQ. The CDR3 extends over 18 amino acids.

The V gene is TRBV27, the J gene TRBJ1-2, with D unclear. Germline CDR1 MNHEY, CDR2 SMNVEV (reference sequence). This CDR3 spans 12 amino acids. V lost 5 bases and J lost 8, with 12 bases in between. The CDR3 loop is CASSPVGYGYTF. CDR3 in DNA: TGTGCCAGCAGTCCCGTCGGATACGGCTACACCTTC.

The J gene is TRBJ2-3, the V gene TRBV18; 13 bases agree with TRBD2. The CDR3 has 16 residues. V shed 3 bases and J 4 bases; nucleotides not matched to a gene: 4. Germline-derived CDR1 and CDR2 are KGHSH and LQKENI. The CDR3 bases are TGTGCCAGCTCACCTTGGACTAGCGGGAGTGCAGATACGCAGTATTTT. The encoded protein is CASSPWTSGSADTQYF.

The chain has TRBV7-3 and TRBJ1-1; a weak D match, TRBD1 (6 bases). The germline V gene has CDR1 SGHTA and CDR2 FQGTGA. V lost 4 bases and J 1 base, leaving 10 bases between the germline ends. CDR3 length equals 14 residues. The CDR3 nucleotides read TGTGCCAGCAGCTCGACAGGACAGAACACTGAAGCTTTCTTT. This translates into CASSSTGQNTEAFF.

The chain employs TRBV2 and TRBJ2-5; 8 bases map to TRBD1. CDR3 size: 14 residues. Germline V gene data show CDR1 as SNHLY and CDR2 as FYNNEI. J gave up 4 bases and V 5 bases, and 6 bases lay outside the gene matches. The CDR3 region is CASSLDRVPETQYF. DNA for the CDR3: TGTGCCAGCAGTCTGGACAGGGTACCAGAGACCCAGTACTTC.

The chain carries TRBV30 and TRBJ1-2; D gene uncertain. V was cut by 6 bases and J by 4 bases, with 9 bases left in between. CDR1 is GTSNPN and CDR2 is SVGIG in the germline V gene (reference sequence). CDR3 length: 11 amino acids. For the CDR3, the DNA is TGTGCCTGCCGTCAGGTCTATGGCTACACCTTC. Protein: CACRQVYGYTF.

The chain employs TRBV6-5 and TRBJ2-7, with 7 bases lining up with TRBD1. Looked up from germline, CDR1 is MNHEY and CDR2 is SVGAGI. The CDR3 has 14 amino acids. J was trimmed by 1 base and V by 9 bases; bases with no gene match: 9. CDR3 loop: CASRTGTESYEQYF. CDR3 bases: TGTGCCAGTAGAACCGGGACAGAGTCCTACGAGCAGTACTTC.

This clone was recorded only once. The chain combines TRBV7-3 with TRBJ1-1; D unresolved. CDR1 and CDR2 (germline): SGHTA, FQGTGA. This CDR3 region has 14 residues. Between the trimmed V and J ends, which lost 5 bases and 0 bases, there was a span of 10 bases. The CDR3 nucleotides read TGTGCCAGCAGCCTAGAACGAGTGAACACTGAAGCTTTCTTT. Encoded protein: CASSLERVNTEAFF. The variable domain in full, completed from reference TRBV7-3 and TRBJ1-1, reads GAGVSQTPSNKVTEKGKYVELRCDPISGHTALYWYRQSLGQGPEFLIYFQGTGAADDSGLPNDRFFAVRPEGSVSTLKIQRTERGDSAVYLCASSLERVNTEAFFGQGTRLTVV.